This T cell receptor beta chain was sequenced for a study of blood T cell repertoires in COVID-19. The overall study: The samples span acute and convalescent COVID-19 from the United States, Italy and Spain. PBMCs, B-cell-depleted T cells, or T cells provided the cDNA or gDNA that made up the material.

The J segment lost 3 bases and the V segment lost 0 bases, leaving 7 bases of the junction unmatched. Germline V gives CDR1 MNHEY, CDR2 SVGAGI. This CDR3 is built from 16 residues. In the study's own analysis: Nucleated cell number was recorded as an estimate derived from reference gene primer amplification. Libraries were prepared by immunoSEQ multiplex PCR; TCRdb keeps only in-frame clonotypes and omits some of them. V and J calls and clone size come straight from that table; D and trimming were deduced from the DNA. The sample consists of 180,000 or so clones, around 87% of them appearing once. The sequenced sample was peripheral blood. V gene TRBV6-5 combines with J gene TRBJ1-2, with TRBD1 matching over 7 bases. This receptor was identified in a man between 35 and 55 years old with active or convalescent COVID-19. CDR3 sequence (DNA): TGTGCCAGCAGTTACTCCATCCAAGGGGGCTACTATGGCTACACCTTC. Protein sequence: CASSYSIQGGYYGYTF.